The sequence of this TCR beta chain was determined in a study of cytomegalovirus exposure and HLA in healthy donors. General study findings and limits: In a later analysis, HLA-associated TCR beta chains were more clonally expanded than equally common others. Reported findings show TCR beta sequences accurately forecast HLA-A and HLA-B alleles in most subjects. A prior analysis recorded that most TCR beta V segments were productive about 87% or about 30% of the time.

J lost 3 bases, V lost 3 bases, and 3 bases had no gene match. The CDR3 runs to 15 residues. Germline V gene sequence: CDR1 SGHRS, CDR2 YFSETQ. This clone turned up a few times. Antigen: not known. PCR amplification relied on 60 Vbeta primers (plus 13 Jbeta primers). Using immunoSEQ multiplex PCR, the repertoire was profiled, and TCRdb retains in-frame clones only, with some absent. This sample carries tens of thousands of clones, about 74% of them seen once, and the ten largest clones take more than 5.5%. The rearrangement uses TRBV5-1 and TRBJ1-2, with 12 bases identical to TRBD1. Sequenced material: PBMCs. The TCR was taken from a woman between 45 and 65 years old in good health and CMV-seropositive. CDR3 DNA: TGCGCCAGCAGCTGGGGACAGGGGGCAGACTATGGCTACACCTTC. This sequence encodes CASSWGQGADYGYTF.